Listed here are 25 T cell receptor beta chains from one sample, sequenced in a study of OX40 agonist ivuxolimab in advanced cancers. Generated by immunoSEQ multiplex PCR, the TCRdb table keeps only in-frame clones and is missing some. The repertoire consists of about 77,000 clones, with 87% occurring once and the leading ten covering about 5.9%. Sequenced material: CD4+ or CD8+ T cells sorted from blood, taken in a trial of the OX40 agonist ivuxolimab. The receptor source for this set is an adult with an advanced solid tumor such as melanoma, head and neck, liver or kidney cancer.

In its sample, this clone was seen once. CDR3 nucleotide sequence: TGTGCCAGCAGCTTATGGGTCGGGCTAGCCAAAAACATTCAGTACTTC. This gives the protein CASSLWVGLAKNIQYF. The genes are TRBV7-9 and TRBJ2-4; D not resolved. V was clipped by 2 bases and J by 0 bases, with 11 bases between them. This CDR3 is 16 amino acids long. Germline V CDR1 and CDR2: SEHNR, FQNEAQ (reference sequence).

This chain joins TRBV7-7 and TRBJ1-4; 9 positions match TRBD1. J gave up 7 bases and V 3 bases, and 3 bases lay outside the gene matches. Germline V gene sequence: CDR1 SSHAT, CDR2 FNYEAQ (reference sequence). CDR3 length: 14 amino acids. The chain's CDR3 is CASSFGTGSEKLFF. The CDR3 coding sequence is TGTGCCAGCAGCTTTGGGACAGGGAGTGAAAAACTGTTTTTT.

The chain has TRBV11-2 and TRBJ2-1, with 11 nucleotides matching TRBD1. This CDR3 contains 17 residues. Trimming removed 5 bases from V and 2 bases from J; junction bases left unmatched: 8. CDR1 is SGHAT, CDR2 FQNNGV, per germline. As DNA, the CDR3 is TGTGCCAGCAGCACGAGGACAGGGGGCAGGACCTACAATGAGCAGTTCTTC. Translated, it gives CASSTRTGGRTYNEQFF.

In this sample, this clone turned up once. The chain combines TRBV6-1 with TRBJ1-5, with TRBD1 as a possible D gene (5 bases). This CDR3 comprises 18 residues. The V gene lost 2 bases and the J gene lost 4 bases, with 21 bases spanning the gap. The germline V gene encodes CDR1 MNHNS and CDR2 SASEGT. CDR3 sequence reads: CASSELFGAPLPNQPQHF. The CDR3, as DNA: TGTGCCAGCAGTGAATTGTTCGGGGCGCCCCTCCCTAATCAGCCCCAGCATTTT.

The chain carries TRBV14 and TRBJ2-1; TRBD2 matches at 9 bases. Germline CDR1 reads SGHDN; CDR2 reads FVKESK. Germline trimming cut 3 bases from V and 3 bases from J; bases unmatched to any gene: 3. The CDR3 covers 15 residues. The CDR3 DNA is TGTGCCAGCAGCCACCGCGGGGGGGTCTACAATGAGCAGTTCTTC. It yields the protein CASSHRGGVYNEQFF.

The genes are TRBV2 and TRBJ1-1; 7 bases match TRBD1. There are 13 residues in the CDR3. Germline CDR1 is SNHLY and CDR2 is FYNNEI. J was trimmed by 6 bases and V by 7 bases; bases with no gene match: 8. The CDR3 region has the DNA TGTGCCAGCACATCATCAGACAGGGCTGAAGCTTTCTTT. As protein: CASTSSDRAEAFF.

The chain uses TRBV5-1 and TRBJ2-1, with D maybe TRBD2 (7 bases). The CDR3 covers 18 residues. Germline V gives CDR1 SGHRS, CDR2 YFSETQ. The germline V and J ends were trimmed by 0 bases and 1 base, with 17 bases remaining between them. The CDR3 here is CASSLAGRGARSYNEQFF. The CDR3 DNA reads as TGCGCCAGCAGCTTGGCGGGACGGGGGGCTAGGTCCTACAATGAGCAGTTCTTC. Supplemented by reference TRBV5-1 and TRBJ2-1, the full variable domain reads KAGVTQTPRYLIKTRGQQVTLSCSPISGHRSVSWYQQTPGQGLQFLFEYFSETQRNKGNFPGRFSGRQFSNSRSEMNVSTLELGDSALYLCASSLAGRGARSYNEQFFGPGTRLTVL.

This clone was seen only a few times. J is TRBJ1-1 and V is TRBV30; unclear D gene. The CDR3 runs to 11 residues. V was clipped by 2 bases and J by 11 bases, with 12 bases between them. Germline-derived CDR1 and CDR2 are GTSNPN and SVGIG (reference sequence). CDR3 sequence reads: CAWSRAISAFF. CDR3 coding DNA: TGTGCCTGGAGTCGGGCGATATCCGCTTTCTTT.

The V and J genes are TRBV14 and TRBJ2-5; 8 bases map to TRBD1. The CDR3 has 20 residues. Per the germline V gene, CDR1 is SGHDN and CDR2 is FVKESK. V was pared by 5 bases and J by 2 bases, with 22 bases of the junction left unmatched. This CDR3 is CASSSALRQGLWGAQETQYF. CDR3 sequence (DNA): TGTGCCAGCAGCAGCGCCCTTCGACAGGGGTTGTGGGGAGCGCAAGAGACCCAGTACTTC.

This clone was detected only once. The rearrangement links TRBV11-3 to TRBJ2-2, with unresolved D. Germline V CDR1 and CDR2: SGHNT, YENEEA. The germline V and J ends were trimmed by 5 bases and 4 bases, with 14 bases remaining between them. The CDR3 totals 15 residues. The CDR3 DNA reads TGTGCCAGCAGCGCCAGCTCCGGGCCCACCGGGGAGCTGTTTTTT. This encodes CASSASSGPTGELFF.

In DNA, the CDR3 is TGTGCCAGCAGCTTAGGAGGTACTAATGAAAAACTGTTTTTT. It yields the protein CASSLGGTNEKLFF. The V call is TRBV7-8, the J call TRBJ1-4; D ambiguous. Trimming stripped 1 base from V and 2 bases from J, with 5 bases between. The CDR3 has 14 residues. Per germline, CDR1 SGHVS and CDR2 FQNEAQ.

In DNA, the CDR3 is TGCAGCGTTAAGGACACGATGAACACTGAAGCTTTCTTT. Encoded protein: CSVKDTMNTEAFF. J is TRBJ1-1 and V is TRBV29-1; a possible D gene is TRBD1 (5 bases). CDR3 length equals 13 residues. Trimming took off 5 bases at V and 0 bases at J, with 10 bases between the two ends. Germline CDR1 reads SQVTM; CDR2 reads ANQGSEA.

V usage is TRBV6-1 and J usage is TRBJ2-6, with 7 nucleotides matching TRBD1. The CDR3 has 17 residues. The trim removed 1 base at V and 0 bases at J, leaving 3 bases unmatched. Germline assignment: CDR1 MNHNS and CDR2 SASEGT. In DNA form, the CDR3 reads TGTGCCAGCAGTGAAGGGACAGGAGGCTCTGGGGCCAACGTCCTGACTTTC. This encodes CASSEGTGGSGANVLTF.

The chain carries TRBV5-1 and TRBJ2-6, with a tentative D call TRBD2 (6 bases). Looked up from germline, CDR1 is SGHRS and CDR2 is YFSETQ. This CDR3 region has 17 residues. V gave up 3 bases and J gave up 0 bases, with 13 bases separating them. The CDR3: CASSYVGGASGANVLTF. As DNA, the CDR3 is TGCGCCAGCAGCTACGTCGGCGGGGCCTCTGGGGCCAACGTCCTGACTTTC.

The chain employs TRBV5-1 and TRBJ2-1; TRBD1 matches at 8 bases. CDR3 size: 15 residues. After removal of 4 bases from V and 4 bases from J, the junction contained 7 bases not matched to a gene. The germline V gene has CDR1 SGHRS and CDR2 YFSETQ. The CDR3, as DNA: TGCGCCAGCAGCCAAGGACAGGGTCGGTACAATGAGCAGTTCTTC. Translated, it gives CASSQGQGRYNEQFF.

The chain links TRBV30 to TRBJ1-2, with 8 bases lining up with TRBD1. V trimming: 1 base; J trimming: 8 bases; junction bases outside the gene matches: 0. The CDR3 is made up of 11 amino acids. The germline V gene encodes CDR1 GTSNPN and CDR2 SVGIG (reference sequence). CDR3 bases: TGTGCCTGGAGTGCAGGGGGCGGCTACACCTTC. This sequence encodes CAWSAGGGYTF.

This chain links TRBV29-1 with TRBJ2-1; D remains ambiguous. Germline CDR1 is SQVTM and CDR2 is ANQGSEA. Trimming took 2 bases from V and 7 from J, leaving 12 bases between them. There are 13 residues in the CDR3. For the CDR3, the DNA is TGCAGCGTTGAAACGGGCAGTCTAAATGAGCAGTTCTTC. Its protein is CSVETGSLNEQFF.

V and J are TRBV29-1 and TRBJ2-3; TRBD2 might be the D (5 bases). V was pared by 6 bases and J by 4 bases, with 20 bases between. The germline CDR1 and CDR2 sequences are SQVTM and ANQGSEA. The CDR3 has 15 residues. The CDR3 region has the DNA TGCAGCGTGGGCTACGGGAAGACGGGCGCAGATACGCAGTATTTT. As protein: CSVGYGKTGADTQYF.

This clone has a single count. The rearrangement joins TRBV6-6 to TRBJ1-5, with no clear D. There are 14 residues in the CDR3. V was cut by 2 bases and J by 1 base, with 6 bases left in between. Germline CDR1 MNHNY, CDR2 SVGAGI (reference sequence). The CDR3 sequence is CASSYAGSNQPQHF. The CDR3, as DNA: TGTGCCAGCAGTTACGCCGGGAGCAATCAGCCCCAGCATTTT.

In DNA, the CDR3 is TGTGCCAGCAGCGGAAGGAGCGGGGGCCCTGGATATAGCACAGATACGCAGTATTTT. Amino acids: CASSGRSGGPGYSTDTQYF. The chain recombines TRBV5-6 with TRBJ2-3; 8 bases align to TRBD2. V lost 4 bases, J lost 0 bases, and 16 bases stayed unmatched. This CDR3 is 19 amino acids long. The germline V gene has CDR1 SGHDT and CDR2 YYEEEE.

The gene calls are TRBV7-2 and TRBJ2-7; D may be TRBD1 (6 bases). Deletions cut 3 bases from V and 1 base from J, with 13 bases between. The CDR3 extends over 15 amino acids. CDR1 and CDR2 (germline): SGHTA, FQGNSA. CDR3 sequence (DNA): TGTGCCAGCAGCTTTTTGCCGGACAGTTCCTACGAGCAGTACTTC. Protein: CASSFLPDSSYEQYF. The full variable domain, completed using reference TRBV7-2 and TRBJ2-7, is GAGVSQSPSNKVTEKGKDVELRCDPISGHTALYWYRQSLGQGLEFLIYFQGNSAPDKSGLPSDRFSAERTGGSVSTLTIQRTQQEDSAVYLCASSFLPDSSYEQYFGPGTRLTVT.

V is TRBV30 and J is TRBJ2-3; TRBD2 might be the D (8 bases). Looked up from germline, CDR1 is GTSNPN and CDR2 is SVGIG (reference sequence). V lost 8 bases to trimming and J lost 1 base, with 13 bases between them. CDR3 length: 13 residues. The CDR3 DNA reads TGTGCCCGGGAGGGGGCGGGCACAGATACGCAGTATTTT. Protein: CAREGAGTDTQYF. Full variable domain (missing parts from reference TRBV30 and TRBJ2-3): SQTIHQWPATLVQPVGSPLSLECTVEGTSNPNLYWYRQAAGRGLQLLFYSVGIGQISSEVPQNLSASRPQDRQFILSSKKLLLSDSGFYLCAREGAGTDTQYFGPGTRLTVL.

The chain has TRBV6-4 and TRBJ1-2; 7 bases line up with TRBD1. Germline loops: CDR1 MRHNA, CDR2 SNTAGT. J was trimmed by 4 bases and V by 0 bases; bases with no gene match: 5. The CDR3 loop spans 15 amino acids. The CDR3 DNA is TGTGCCAGCAGTGACTCGAACAGGGGTTTCTATGGCTACACCTTC. Its protein is CASSDSNRGFYGYTF.

This chain links TRBV9 with TRBJ2-3; TRBD2 matches at 7 bases. The CDR3 covers 16 residues. Germline V gene lookup returns CDR1 SGDLS and CDR2 YYNGEE. V was pared by 5 bases and J by 4 bases, with 13 bases of the junction left unmatched. CDR3 in amino acids: CASSTLQAGRADTQYF. DNA for the CDR3: TGTGCCAGCAGTACGTTGCAAGCGGGGAGGGCAGATACGCAGTATTTT.

The chain is built from TRBV9 and TRBJ2-1, with TRBD2 as a possible D gene (6 bases). Between the trimmed V and J ends, which lost 0 bases and 0 bases, there was a span of 7 bases. The germline CDR1 and CDR2 sequences are SGDLS and YYNGEE. The CDR3 runs to 15 residues. CDR3 protein: CASSVGRGSYNEQFF. The CDR3 nucleotides read TGTGCCAGCAGCGTAGGGAGGGGCTCCTACAATGAGCAGTTCTTC.